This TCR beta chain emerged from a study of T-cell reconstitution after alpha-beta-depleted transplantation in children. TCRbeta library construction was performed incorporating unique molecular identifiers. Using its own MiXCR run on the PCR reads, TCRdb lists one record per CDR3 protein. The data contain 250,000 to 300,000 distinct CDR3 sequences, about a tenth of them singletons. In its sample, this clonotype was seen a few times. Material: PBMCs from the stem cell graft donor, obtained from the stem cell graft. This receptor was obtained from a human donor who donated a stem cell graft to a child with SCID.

The CDR3 DNA follows: TGTGCCAGCAGTTTAGCTCTGGGACGGGGGAACACTGAAGCTTTCTTT. Its translation is CASSLALGRGNTEAFF. The V call is TRBV12-3 or TRBV12-4, the J call TRBJ1-1; the D gene is possibly TRBD1 (5 bases). V was shortened by 0 bases and J by 1 base, with 12 bases between the two germline ends. The CDR3 contains 16 residues.